This T cell receptor beta chain was captured in a study of T cell repertoires in cytomegalovirus infection. Background on the study: HLA-B-restricted CMV epitopes that are well studied, plus recently identified HLA-C-restricted ones, were used by the study. Carrying CMV and the relevant HLA type showed in public TCR beta signatures.

Per germline, CDR1 SGHTA and CDR2 FQGNSA. The germline V and J ends were trimmed by 1 base and 0 bases, with 12 bases remaining between them. The CDR3 has 16 residues. As regards this clonotype: What it binds is unknown.

Whole-study findings and limits: Dominant in the ex vivo response were TCR beta clonotypes restricted by HLA-C and specific for CMV.

MiXCR was run by TCRdb on the reads, yielding one entry per CDR3 protein. Among over 45,000 distinct CDR3 sequences listed, 20% were seen once. This clonotype was sampled from a human donor in good health (CMV status not recorded). Some clones in this sample may be carry-over from other donors' samples. The rearrangement joins TRBV7-2 to TRBJ1-1, with TRBD1 as a possible D gene (5 bases). Here the sequenced sample was CD8+ T cells from cultured PBMCs, taken from culture after CMV antigen stimulation. CDR3 coding DNA: TGTGCCAGCAGCTTAGGGTGGGGGGTTATGAACACTGAAGCTTTCTTT. Translation: CASSLGWGVMNTEAFF.